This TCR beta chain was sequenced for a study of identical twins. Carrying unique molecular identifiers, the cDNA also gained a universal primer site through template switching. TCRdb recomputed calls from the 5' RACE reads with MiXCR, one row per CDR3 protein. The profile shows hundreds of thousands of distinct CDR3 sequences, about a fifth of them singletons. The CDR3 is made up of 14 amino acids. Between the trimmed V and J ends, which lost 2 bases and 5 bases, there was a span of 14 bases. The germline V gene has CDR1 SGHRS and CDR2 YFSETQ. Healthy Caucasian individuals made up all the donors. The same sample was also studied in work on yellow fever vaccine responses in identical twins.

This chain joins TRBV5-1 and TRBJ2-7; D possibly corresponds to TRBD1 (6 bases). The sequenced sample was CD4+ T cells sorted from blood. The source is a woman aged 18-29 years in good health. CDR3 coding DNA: TGCGCCAGCAGCTTCGGAGAGGGGGTAGACGAGCAGTACTTC. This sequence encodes CASSFGEGVDEQYF.